These 5 T cell receptor beta chains came from one sample sequenced in a study of Graves' ophthalmopathy and Graves' hyperthyroidism. The study amplified TCR beta CDR3 regions using RNA transcripts. An initial RT-PCR round employing HTBI primers preceded a second-round multiplex PCR. TCRdb ran MiXCR on the multiplex PCR reads and lists one entry per CDR3 protein. In the table there are about 220,000 distinct CDR3 sequences, 20% to 25% of which are singletons. Sequencing used peripheral blood. The receptors derive from a woman between 45 and 65 years old with Graves' ophthalmopathy.

This clonotype was counted many times. This sequence joins TRBV12-3 or TRBV12-4 and TRBJ2-7; no clear D. The CDR3 spans 14 residues. Trimming left V 7 bases short and J 3 bases short, with 16 bases between. DNA of the CDR3: TGTGCCAGCAACGTACACGGTGGGATCTACGAGCAGTACTTC. Encoded protein: CASNVHGGIYEQYF.

This clonotype was observed at least ten times. The chain joins TRBV10-3 to TRBJ1-2; TRBD1 might be the D (5 bases). The CDR3 has 13 amino acids. V was shortened by 2 bases and J by 7 bases, with 11 bases between the two germline ends. Germline V gives CDR1 ENHRY, CDR2 SYGVKD. CDR3 amino acids: CAISELGVPGYTF. The CDR3 DNA follows: TGTGCCATCAGTGAGCTGGGGGTTCCTGGCTACACCTTC.

The sample holds many counts of this clonotype. The chain has TRBV15 and TRBJ2-7, with a tentative D call TRBD1 (6 bases). Germline CDR1 reads LNHNV; CDR2 reads YYDKDF (reference sequence). V was shortened by 6 bases and J by 1 base, with 10 bases between the two germline ends. The length of the CDR3 is 13 residues. CDR3 region: CATRQQGSYEQYF. CDR3 sequence (DNA): TGTGCCACCAGGCAACAGGGTTCCTACGAGCAGTACTTC.

This clonotype was found many times. The rearrangement joins TRBV5-1 to TRBJ1-1; tentatively, D is TRBD1 (5 bases). V was shortened by 2 bases and J by 10 bases, with 15 bases between the two germline ends. In germline, CDR1 is SGHRS, CDR2 YFSETQ. This CDR3 has 13 residues. CDR3 protein: CASSFSGRDGAFF. CDR3 in DNA: TGCGCCAGCAGCTTTTCGGGCAGGGACGGAGCTTTCTTT.

This clonotype was recorded at least ten times. The chain has TRBV19 and TRBJ1-5; D call uncertain. V gave up 5 bases and J gave up 3 bases, with 11 bases separating them. Germline V gene sequence: CDR1 LNHDA, CDR2 SQIVND (reference sequence). The length of the CDR3 is 14 residues. In DNA, the CDR3 is TGTGCCAGTAGTCCCCCAGGTTTCAATCAGCCCCAGCATTTT. Protein: CASSPPGFNQPQHF.